Listed here is a single T cell receptor beta chain. The sample originates from a study of blood T cell repertoires in COVID-19. Whole-study context: In each case, the material was cDNA or gDNA derived from T cells, B-cell-depleted T cells, or PBMCs.

The assay was immunoSEQ multiplex PCR, and TCRdb's table has in-frame clones only and misses some. The sample consists of nearly 300,000 clones, roughly 90% of them appearing once. V lost 3 bases and J 2 bases, leaving 8 bases between the germline ends. Germline lookup yields CDR1 GTSNPN and CDR2 SVGIG (reference sequence). CDR3 length equals 13 residues. The clonotype was recovered from a woman in her forties or fifties who had been exposed to COVID-19. The chain links TRBV30 to TRBJ1-5; D is possibly TRBD1 (6 bases). The source material was PBMCs or T cells enriched from blood (not recorded which). The DNA of the CDR3 is TGTGCCTGGAGACAGGGAGGCAATCAGCCCCAGCATTTT. Its translation is CAWRQGGNQPQHF.